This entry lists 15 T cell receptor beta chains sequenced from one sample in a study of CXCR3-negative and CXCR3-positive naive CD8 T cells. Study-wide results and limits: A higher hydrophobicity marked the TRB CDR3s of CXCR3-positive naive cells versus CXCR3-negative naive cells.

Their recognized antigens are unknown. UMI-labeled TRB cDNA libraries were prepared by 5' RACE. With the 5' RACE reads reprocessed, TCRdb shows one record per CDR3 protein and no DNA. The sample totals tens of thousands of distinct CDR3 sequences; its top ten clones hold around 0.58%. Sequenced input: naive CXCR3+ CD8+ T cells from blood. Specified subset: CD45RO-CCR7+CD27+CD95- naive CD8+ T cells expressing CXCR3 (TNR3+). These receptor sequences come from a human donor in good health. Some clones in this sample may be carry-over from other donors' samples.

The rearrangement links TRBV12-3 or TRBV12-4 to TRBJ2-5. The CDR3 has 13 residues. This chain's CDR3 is CASSLAPPETQYF.

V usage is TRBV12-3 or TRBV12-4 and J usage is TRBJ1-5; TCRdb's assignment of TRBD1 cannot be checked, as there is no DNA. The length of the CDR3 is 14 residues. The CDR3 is CASSPGGKEAPQHF.

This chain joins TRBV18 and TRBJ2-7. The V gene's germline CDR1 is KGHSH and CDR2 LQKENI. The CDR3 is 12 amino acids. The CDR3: CASSPENYEQYF.

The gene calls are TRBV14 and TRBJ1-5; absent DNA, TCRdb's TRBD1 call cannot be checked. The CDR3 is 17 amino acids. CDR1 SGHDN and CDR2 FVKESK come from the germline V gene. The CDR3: CASSRGQGAFGNQPQHF.

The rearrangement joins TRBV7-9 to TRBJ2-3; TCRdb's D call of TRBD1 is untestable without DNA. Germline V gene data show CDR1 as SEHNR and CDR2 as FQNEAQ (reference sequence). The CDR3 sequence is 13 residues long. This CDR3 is CASSPPVSDTQYF.

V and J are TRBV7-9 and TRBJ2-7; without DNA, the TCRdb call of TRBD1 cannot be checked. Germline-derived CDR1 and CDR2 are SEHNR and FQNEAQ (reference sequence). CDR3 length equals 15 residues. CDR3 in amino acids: CASSPSEGRPYEQYF. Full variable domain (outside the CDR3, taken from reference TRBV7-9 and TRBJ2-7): DTGVSQNPRHKITKRGQNVTFRCDPISEHNRLYWYRQTLGQGPEFLTYFQNEAQLEKSRLLSDRFSAERPKGSFSTLEIQRTEQGDSAMYLCASSPSEGRPYEQYFGPGTRLTVT.

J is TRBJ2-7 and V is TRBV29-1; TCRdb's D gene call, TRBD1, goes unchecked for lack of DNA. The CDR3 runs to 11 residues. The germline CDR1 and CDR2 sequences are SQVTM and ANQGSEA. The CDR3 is CSVKGGYEQYF.

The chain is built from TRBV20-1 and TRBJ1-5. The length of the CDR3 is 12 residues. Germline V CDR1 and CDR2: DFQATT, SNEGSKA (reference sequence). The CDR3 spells CSARVSRQPQHF.

The CDR3 sequence: CASSLVAGTGANVLTF. The chain joins TRBV7-2 to TRBJ2-6; TCRdb names TRBD2, which stays unverified in the absence of DNA. Germline values: CDR1 SGHTA, CDR2 FQGNSA. The CDR3 covers 16 residues. The entire variable domain, with the rest obtained from reference TRBV7-2 and TRBJ2-6, is as follows: GAGVSQSPSNKVTEKGKDVELRCDPISGHTALYWYRQSLGQGLEFLIYFQGNSAPDKSGLPSDRFSAERTGGSVSTLTIQRTQQEDSAVYLCASSLVAGTGANVLTFGAGSRLTVL.

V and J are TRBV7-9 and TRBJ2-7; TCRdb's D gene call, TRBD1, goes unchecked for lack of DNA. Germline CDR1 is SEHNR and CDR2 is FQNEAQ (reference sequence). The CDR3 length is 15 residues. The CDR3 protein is CASSYQPDREHEKYF.

The chain's CDR3 is CASSEQGFMNTEAFF. The J gene is TRBJ1-1, the V gene TRBV7-2; TCRdb lists TRBD1, though no DNA is available to test this call. CDR3 size: 15 residues. The germline V gene encodes CDR1 SGHTA and CDR2 FQGNSA.

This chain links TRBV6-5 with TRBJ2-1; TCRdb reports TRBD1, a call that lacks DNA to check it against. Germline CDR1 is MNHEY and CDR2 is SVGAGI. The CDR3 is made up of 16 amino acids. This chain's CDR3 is CASSPRGSGTYNEQFF.

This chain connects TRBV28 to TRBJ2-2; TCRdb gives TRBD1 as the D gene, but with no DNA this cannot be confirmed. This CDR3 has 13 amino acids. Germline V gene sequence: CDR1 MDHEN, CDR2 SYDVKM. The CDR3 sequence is CASCPPGTGELFF. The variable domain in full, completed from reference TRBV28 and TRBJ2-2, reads DVKVTQSSRYLVKRTGEKVFLECVQDMDHENMFWYRQDPGLGLRLIYFSYDVKMKEKGDIPEGYSVSREKKERFSLILESASTNQTSMYLCASCPPGTGELFFGEGSRLTVL.

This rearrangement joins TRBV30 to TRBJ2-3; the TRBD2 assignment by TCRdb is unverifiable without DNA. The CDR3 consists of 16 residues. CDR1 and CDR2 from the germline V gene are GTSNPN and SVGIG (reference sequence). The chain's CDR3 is CAWSALDPSRTDTQYF.

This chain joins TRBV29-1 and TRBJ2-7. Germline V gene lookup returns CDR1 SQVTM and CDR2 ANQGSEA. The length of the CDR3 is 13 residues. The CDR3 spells CSVTVGASYEQYF.